A selection of T cell receptor beta chains follows, all from one sample in a study of blood T cells in healthy people across ages. TCRdb used MiXCR to reprocess the 5' RACE reads, holding one entry per CDR3 protein. The data show roughly 1,500,000 distinct CDR3 sequences, 42% seen once. The sequenced sample consisted of blood. Every receptor here comes from a woman between 18 and 29 years old in good health. The CDR3 runs from the conserved cysteine through the conserved F or W. D genes are given only for firm matches. The size entry is marked missing in some rows and otherwise reads once, few, many or a size class.

TRBV7-9	NA	once	TRBJ2-4	TGTGCCAGCAGCCCCGAGCTAGCCAAAAACATTCAGTACTTC	CASSPELAKNIQYF
TRBV20-1	NA	NA	TRBJ2-3	TGCAGTGCTCTCGCAGGAGATACGCAGTATTTT	CSALAGDTQYF
TRBV5-6	TRBD1	few	TRBJ2-1	TGTGCCAGCAGCCAAACAGGGGGAAATGAGCAGTTCTTC	CASSQTGGNEQFF
TRBV29-1	TRBD2	few	TRBJ2-5	TGCAGCGTCCAACTAGCGGGGGACCAAGAGACCCAGTACTTC	CSVQLAGDQETQYF
TRBV6-5	NA	NA	TRBJ2-5	TGTGCCAGCAGTGACGATGGGGAGAATGAGCAGTACTTC	CASSDDGENEQYF
TRBV20-1	TRBD1	NA	TRBJ1-5	TGCAGTGCTAGAGATCCACAGGGGACAGGGGTTGAGCCCCAGCATTTT	CSARDPQGTGVEPQHF
TRBV29-1	NA	NA	TRBJ2-2	TGCAGCGCTGCCCCCTGGCAGGCGAACACCGGGGAGCTGTTTTTT	CSAAPWQANTGELFF
TRBV6-6	NA	NA	TRBJ2-5	TGTGCCTGCAGTCGGGCCCAGTACCAAGAGACCCAGTACTTC	CACSRAQYQETQYF
TRBV7-2	TRBD2	few	TRBJ2-5	TGTGCCAGCAGCTTAGCGGGACTAGCGGGGGAAGAGACCCAGTACTTC	CASSLAGLAGEETQYF
TRBV14	TRBD2	few	TRBJ2-7	TGTGCCAGCAGCCAAGATTTCCGACTAGCGGACTCCTACGAGCAGTACTTC	CASSQDFRLADSYEQYF
TRBV2	TRBD2	NA	TRBJ2-1	TGTGCCAGCAGTGAAGGGGGAGGGAGTTCGAGTGAGCAGTTCTTC	CASSEGGGSSSEQFF
TRBV20-1	NA	NA	TRBJ1-1	TGCAGTGCTATGGAAGGGCTCACTGAAGCTTTCTTT	CSAMEGLTEAFF
TRBV5-1	NA	NA	TRBJ2-1	TGCGCCAGCAGCCCCGGGCTGTATAACTACAATGAGCAGTTCTTC	CASSPGLYNYNEQFF
TRBV30	NA	NA	TRBJ2-1	TGTGCCTGGAGTCGGACTGGATACAATGAGCAGTTCTTC	CAWSRTGYNEQFF
TRBV5-1	NA	NA	TRBJ2-1	TGCGCCAGCAGCCCGGGTTTGAGGGAAGGGAATGAGCAGTTCTTC	CASSPGLREGNEQFF
TRBV20-1	NA	NA	TRBJ2-7	TGCAGTGCTAGAGATGAGAGCAGCTCCTACGAGCAGTACTTC	CSARDESSSYEQYF
TRBV20-1	TRBD1	few	TRBJ2-5	TGCAGTGCTGCGGGACAGGGGACTGGAGAGCAGTACTTC	CSAAGQGTGEQYF